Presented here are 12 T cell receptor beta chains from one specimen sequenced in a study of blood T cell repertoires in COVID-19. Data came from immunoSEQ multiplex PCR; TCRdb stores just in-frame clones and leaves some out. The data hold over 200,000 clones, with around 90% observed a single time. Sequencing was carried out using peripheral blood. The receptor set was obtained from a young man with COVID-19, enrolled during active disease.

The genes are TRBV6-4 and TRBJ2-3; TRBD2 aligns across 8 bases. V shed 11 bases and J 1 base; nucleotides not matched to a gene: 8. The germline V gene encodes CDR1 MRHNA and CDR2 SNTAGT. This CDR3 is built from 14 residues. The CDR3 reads CAPGRGAGTDTQYF. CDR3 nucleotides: TGTGCCCCCGGGAGGGGGGCAGGCACAGATACGCAGTATTTT.

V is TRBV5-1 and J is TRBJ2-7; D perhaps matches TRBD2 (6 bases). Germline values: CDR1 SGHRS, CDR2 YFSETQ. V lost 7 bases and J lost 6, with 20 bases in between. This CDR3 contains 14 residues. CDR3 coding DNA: TGCGCCAGCTCGGGACTGCTTCCTCCGGGCGAGCAGTACTTC. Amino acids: CASSGLLPPGEQYF.

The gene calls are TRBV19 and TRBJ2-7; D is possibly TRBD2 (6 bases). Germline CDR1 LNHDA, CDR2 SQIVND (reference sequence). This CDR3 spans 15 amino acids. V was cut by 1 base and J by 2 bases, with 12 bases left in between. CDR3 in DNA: TGTGCCAGTAGTATAGGTGGGGGGTCCCCCTACGAGCAGTACTTC. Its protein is CASSIGGGSPYEQYF.

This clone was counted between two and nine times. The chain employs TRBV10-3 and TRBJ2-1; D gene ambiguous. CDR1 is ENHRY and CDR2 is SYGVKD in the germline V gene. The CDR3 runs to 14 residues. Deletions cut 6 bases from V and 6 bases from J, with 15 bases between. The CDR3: CAIRGLWASNEQFF. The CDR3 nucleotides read TGTGCCATCAGGGGTCTCTGGGCCAGCAATGAGCAGTTCTTC.

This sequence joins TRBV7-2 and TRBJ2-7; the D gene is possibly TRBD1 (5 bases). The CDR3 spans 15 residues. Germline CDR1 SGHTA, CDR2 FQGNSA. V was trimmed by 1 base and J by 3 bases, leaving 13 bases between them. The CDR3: CASSLGQGGYYEQYF. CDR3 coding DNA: TGTGCCAGCAGCTTAGGGCAGGGTGGGTACTACGAGCAGTACTTC.

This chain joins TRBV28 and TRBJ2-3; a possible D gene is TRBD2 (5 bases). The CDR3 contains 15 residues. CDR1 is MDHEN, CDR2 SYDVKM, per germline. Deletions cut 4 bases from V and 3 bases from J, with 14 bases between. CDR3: CASSSADGRTDTQYF. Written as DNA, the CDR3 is TGTGCCAGCAGTTCAGCGGATGGCCGAACAGATACGCAGTATTTT.

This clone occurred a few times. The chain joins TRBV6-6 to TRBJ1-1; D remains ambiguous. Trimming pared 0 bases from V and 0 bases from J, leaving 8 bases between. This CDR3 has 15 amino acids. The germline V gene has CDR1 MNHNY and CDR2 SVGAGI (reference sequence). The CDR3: CASSYSTSMNTEAFF. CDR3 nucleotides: TGTGCCAGCAGTTACTCGACATCCATGAACACTGAAGCTTTCTTT.

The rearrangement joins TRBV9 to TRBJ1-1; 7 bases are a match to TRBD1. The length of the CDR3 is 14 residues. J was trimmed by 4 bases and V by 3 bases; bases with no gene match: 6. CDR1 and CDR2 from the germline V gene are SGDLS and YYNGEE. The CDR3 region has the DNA TGTGCCAGCAGCGCACAGGGGTGGGGCACTGAAGCTTTCTTT. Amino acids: CASSAQGWGTEAFF.

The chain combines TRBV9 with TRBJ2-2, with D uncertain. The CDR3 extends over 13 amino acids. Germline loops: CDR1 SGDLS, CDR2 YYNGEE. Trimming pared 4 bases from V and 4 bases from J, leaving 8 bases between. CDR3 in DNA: TGTGCCAGCAGCTCCAGGTCCACCGGGGAGCTGTTTTTT. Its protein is CASSSRSTGELFF. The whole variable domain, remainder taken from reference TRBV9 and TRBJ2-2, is DSGVTQTPKHLITATGQRVTLRCSPRSGDLSVYWYQQSLDQGLQFLIQYYNGEERAKGNILERFSAQQFPDLHSELNLSSLELGDSALYFCASSSRSTGELFFGEGSRLTVL.

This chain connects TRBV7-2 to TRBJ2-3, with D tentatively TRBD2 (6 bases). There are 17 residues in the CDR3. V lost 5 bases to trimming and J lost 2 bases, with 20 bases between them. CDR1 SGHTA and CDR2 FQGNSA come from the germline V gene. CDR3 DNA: TGTGCCAGCAGCAGCCGCTTCGGGCGGGGATACACAGATACGCAGTATTTT. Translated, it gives CASSSRFGRGYTDTQYF.

CDR3: CAISDLSRTGGDEQFF. Written as DNA, the CDR3 is TGTGCCATCAGTGACCTTTCTCGGACAGGGGGCGATGAGCAGTTCTTC. The chain couples TRBV10-3 to TRBJ2-1, with 11 bases that match TRBD1. Looked up from germline, CDR1 is ENHRY and CDR2 is SYGVKD. V lost 3 bases, J lost 8 bases, and 9 bases stayed unmatched. This CDR3 contains 16 residues.

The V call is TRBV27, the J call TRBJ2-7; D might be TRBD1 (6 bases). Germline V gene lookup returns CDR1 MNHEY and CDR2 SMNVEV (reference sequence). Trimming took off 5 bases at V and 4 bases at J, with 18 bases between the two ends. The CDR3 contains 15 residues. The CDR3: CASSLLRDIPYEQYF. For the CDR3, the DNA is TGTGCCAGCAGTCTACTCCGGGACATTCCTTACGAGCAGTACTTC.